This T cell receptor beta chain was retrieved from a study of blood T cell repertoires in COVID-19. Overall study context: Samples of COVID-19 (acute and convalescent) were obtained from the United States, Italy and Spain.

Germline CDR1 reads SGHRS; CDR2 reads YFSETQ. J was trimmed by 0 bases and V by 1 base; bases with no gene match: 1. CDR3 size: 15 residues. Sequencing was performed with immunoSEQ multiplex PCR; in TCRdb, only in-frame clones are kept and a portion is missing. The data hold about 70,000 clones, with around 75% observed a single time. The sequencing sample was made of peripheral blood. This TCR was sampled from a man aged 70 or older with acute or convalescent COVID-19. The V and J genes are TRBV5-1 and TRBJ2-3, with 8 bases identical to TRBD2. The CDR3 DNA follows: TGCGCCAGCAGCTTGTCGGGGGGGAGCACAGATACGCAGTATTTT. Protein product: CASSLSGGSTDTQYF.